This T cell receptor beta chain was identified in a study of blood T cells in healthy people across ages. Study details: In model experiments, template switching was able to capture about one barcoded beta molecule for every two T cells that were present. Study conclusions and caveats: When set beside aged donors, long-lived donors presented more naive CD4+ cells and higher diversity.

It was with a sample-barcoded 5' primer and a J-beta primer mix that a second PCR of roughly 7 to 12 cycles was run. Each cDNA was tagged by a template-switch adaptor containing 12 random nucleotides. TCRdb analysed the 5' RACE reads with MiXCR anew, one entry per CDR3 protein. The profile shows more than 550,000 distinct CDR3 sequences, 20% to 25% of them singletons. A word on this clonotype: The antigen is unknown.

At least 7 million PBMCs were isolated per sample. The TCR was taken from a man aged 70-80 years in good health. What was sequenced was blood.

DNA of the CDR3: TGTGCCAGCAGTCGAATGGACGGGGGGAATCAGCCCCAGCATTTT. Translating it yields CASSRMDGGNQPQHF. This chain links TRBV27 with TRBJ1-5; D may be TRBD1 (5 bases). The CDR3 contains 15 residues. Trimming took 5 bases from V and 4 from J, leaving 15 bases between them. Looked up from germline, CDR1 is MNHEY and CDR2 is SMNVEV (reference sequence).